The clone carrying this TCR beta chain has more than one count but fewer than ten. Its antigen remains unidentified. Each CDR3 protein gets one entry after TCRdb re-called the 5' RACE reads with MiXCR. The sample records about 74,000 distinct CDR3 sequences, more than 5.5% being singletons. In germline, CDR1 is SGHKS, CDR2 YYEKEE (reference sequence). The CDR3 runs 13 residues. V lost 3 bases and J lost 3, with 7 bases in between. The sample belongs to a study of T cells after yellow fever vaccination. The study, taken as a whole, reports: Most clones from primary vaccination were detected again post-booster (roughly 96% CD4, around 90% CD8).

The rearrangement uses TRBV5-5 and TRBJ2-1, with D maybe TRBD1 (5 bases). The sequence derives from a man aged 18-30 years who received the YFV17D yellow fever vaccine. The sequences come from CD8+ T cells sorted from PBMCs, collected less than 6 days after the first yellow fever vaccination. The CDR3 reads CASSSTVYNEQFF. CDR3 sequence (DNA): TGTGCCAGCAGCTCGACAGTCTACAATGAGCAGTTCTTC.